Reported below is one T cell receptor beta chain. This CDR3 has 13 amino acids. CDR1 and CDR2 from the germline V gene are SGHRS and YFSETQ. V was shortened by 0 bases and J by 3 bases, with 7 bases between the two germline ends. Per the original methods: From reference gene primer amplification, estimates of nucleated cell counts were derived. Clones were read by immunoSEQ multiplex PCR, and TCRdb kept only the in-frame ones, dropping some. That table is the source of V, J and clone size, and D and trimming were worked out from the DNA. This sample carries 400,000 or so clones, around 90% of them seen once, and the ten largest clones take about 0.91%. This sample was taken from a study of blood T cell repertoires in COVID-19.

The material sequenced was peripheral blood. This TCR was recovered from a man younger than 35 with COVID-19, enrolled during active disease. The genes are TRBV5-1 and TRBJ2-7, with no clear D. CDR3 in DNA: TGCGCCAGCAGCTTGGACTGGAGCTACGAGCAGTACTTC. Its protein is CASSLDWSYEQYF.